These 32 T cell receptor beta chains came from one sample sequenced in a study of blood T cell repertoires in COVID-19. Produced via immunoSEQ multiplex PCR; TCRdb's table is partial and in-frame only. The sample holds nearly 400,000 clones; roughly 86% are singletons and the top ten take 1.5% to 2%. What was sequenced was PBMCs or T cells enriched from blood (not recorded which). Receptors were obtained from a woman aged 25-40 years who had recovered from COVID-19.

This chain joins TRBV5-1 and TRBJ1-1; TRBD1 matches at 8 bases. Germline V gives CDR1 SGHRS, CDR2 YFSETQ. The CDR3 loop spans 13 amino acids. With V trimmed by 5 bases and J by 2 bases, 2 bases remained unmatched. CDR3 in amino acids: CASRTGANTEAFF. The CDR3 nucleotides read TGCGCCAGCAGGACAGGGGCTAACACTGAAGCTTTCTTT.

This chain joins TRBV15 and TRBJ2-4; 11 positions match TRBD2. This CDR3 has 18 amino acids. Unmatched junction bases numbered 11, after V lost 1 base and J lost 6 bases. Germline assignment: CDR1 LNHNV and CDR2 YYDKDF (reference sequence). The CDR3 bases are TGTGCCACCAGCAGAGTCACTAGCGGGAGTTTCAGACGAAACATTCAGTACTTC. Amino acid sequence: CATSRVTSGSFRRNIQYF.

The V and J genes are TRBV7-6 and TRBJ2-1, with TRBD2 matching 9 bases. Germline V gene sequence: CDR1 SGHVS, CDR2 FNYEAQ. The CDR3 consists of 18 residues. The V segment lost 2 bases and the J segment 7 bases; nucleotides outside the gene matches: 15. DNA of the CDR3: TGTGCCAGCAGCTTAAGGAGTAGCGGGAGAATCGAAGTGAATGAGCAGTTCTTC. As protein: CASSLRSSGRIEVNEQFF.

V gene TRBV30 combines with J gene TRBJ1-2; no clear D gene. From germline, CDR1 is GTSNPN and CDR2 SVGIG (reference sequence). V lost 3 bases and J 3 bases, leaving 11 bases between the germline ends. The CDR3 covers 13 residues. The DNA of the CDR3 is TGTGCCTGGAGGGACTCTCCGTACTATGGCTACACCTTC. This translates into CAWRDSPYYGYTF.

The gene calls are TRBV5-1 and TRBJ1-1; D is unresolved. The V end was cut by 2 bases, the J end by 3 bases, with 5 bases between. Germline values: CDR1 SGHRS, CDR2 YFSETQ. This CDR3 region has 12 residues. CDR3 residues: CASSFSDTEAFF. The CDR3 DNA follows: TGCGCCAGCAGCTTTTCGGACACTGAAGCTTTCTTT.

V and J are TRBV28 and TRBJ1-2; maybe TRBD1 (5 bases). The CDR3 spans 13 residues. Trimming left V 7 bases short and J 5 bases short, with 14 bases between. Germline CDR1 reads MDHEN; CDR2 reads SYDVKM. This CDR3 reads CASNGGGRYGYTF. CDR3 DNA: TGTGCCAGCAACGGGGGAGGGAGATATGGCTACACCTTC.

The CDR3 sequence is CASWTAGDYGYTF. The CDR3 DNA sequence: TGTGCCAGCTGGACAGCAGGGGACTATGGCTACACCTTC. This chain joins TRBV19 and TRBJ1-2; perhaps TRBD1 as D (6 bases). Trimming took 9 bases from V and 3 from J, leaving 14 bases between them. The CDR3 has 13 residues. Germline-derived CDR1 and CDR2 are LNHDA and SQIVND (reference sequence).

This clone has a single count. V usage is TRBV12-5 and J usage is TRBJ1-1; possibly TRBD1 for D (5 bases). Trimming stripped 0 bases from V and 1 base from J, with 15 bases between. The CDR3 is 17 residues long. The V gene's germline CDR1 is LGHNT and CDR2 FRNRAP. In nucleotides, the CDR3 is TGTGCTAGTGGTTTGGTATTGGGGCGGAATGCGAACACTGAAGCTTTCTTT. Translating it yields CASGLVLGRNANTEAFF.

V gene TRBV5-1 combines with J gene TRBJ2-7, with 12 bases lining up with TRBD1. Trimming took 4 bases from V and 4 from J; bases not matched to a gene: 9. The CDR3 is 16 residues long. CDR1 SGHRS and CDR2 YFSETQ come from the germline V gene. CDR3 amino acids: CASSRRGTGGGYEQYF. CDR3 bases: TGCGCCAGCAGCCGTAGAGGGACAGGGGGCGGATACGAGCAGTACTTC.

The chain couples TRBV3-1 (or the pseudogene TRBV3-2) to TRBJ1-1, with no clear D. This CDR3 is 13 amino acids long. The germline gives CDR1 LGHDT, CDR2 YNNKEL (reference sequence). With 3 bases removed from V and 1 base from J, the gap between germline ends came to 6 bases. The CDR3 sequence is CASSQQANTEAFF. CDR3 coding DNA: TGTGCCAGCAGCCAGCAGGCGAACACTGAAGCTTTCTTT.

The DNA for the CDR3 is TGTGCCAGCAGTTTAATCCAGAAAACCCCCTACGAGCAGTACTTC. Residues: CASSLIQKTPYEQYF. The chain combines TRBV27 with TRBJ2-7; D unclear. There are 15 residues in the CDR3. Germline V gene data show CDR1 as MNHEY and CDR2 as SMNVEV (reference sequence). The V and J ends lost 2 bases and 2 bases respectively, with 13 bases between them.

The rearrangement uses TRBV18 and TRBJ2-3; 7 bases are shared with TRBD1. Per germline, CDR1 KGHSH and CDR2 LQKENI. V lost 4 bases and J lost 6; bases outside the gene matches: 7. This CDR3 is 14 amino acids long. The DNA for the CDR3 is TGTGCCAGCTCACTCGGACAGGAGAGGGATACGCAGTATTTT. Translation: CASSLGQERDTQYF.

V is TRBV7-2 and J is TRBJ1-6, with D unclear. This CDR3 is built from 14 residues. Trimming removed 3 bases at V and 5 bases at J, with 8 bases between. Germline V gene sequence: CDR1 SGHTA, CDR2 FQGNSA. CDR3 nucleotide sequence: TGTGCCAGCAGCTTTACAGTAGATAATTCACCCCTCCACTTT. Protein: CASSFTVDNSPLHF.

The table lists this clone with a count of one. This chain connects TRBV18 to TRBJ2-5; 13 bases match TRBD2. Losses at the gene ends were 0 bases for V and 2 bases for J; bases not matched to a gene: 0. CDR1 is KGHSH, CDR2 LQKENI, per germline. There are 16 residues in the CDR3. CDR3 residues: CASSPPGLAGQETQYF. DNA of the CDR3: TGTGCCAGCTCACCACCGGGACTAGCGGGGCAAGAGACCCAGTACTTC.

The chain combines TRBV5-1 with TRBJ2-7; TRBD1 matches at 9 bases. This CDR3 is built from 14 residues. J was trimmed by 5 bases and V by 4 bases; bases with no gene match: 7. Germline V gene data show CDR1 as SGHRS and CDR2 as YFSETQ. The CDR3, as DNA: TGCGCCAGCAGCCTGGGACAGGGTAATCACGAGCAGTACTTC. Amino acids: CASSLGQGNHEQYF.

V usage is TRBV5-4 and J usage is TRBJ2-1; the match to TRBD2 covers 12 bases. The length of the CDR3 is 15 residues. V gave up 0 bases and J gave up 6 bases; unmatched junction bases: 1. Germline CDR1 and CDR2: SGHNT and YYREEE (reference sequence). The CDR3: CASSLETSGSNEQFF. CDR3 sequence (DNA): TGTGCCAGCAGCTTGGAGACTAGCGGGAGCAATGAGCAGTTCTTC.

This chain uses TRBV30 with TRBJ1-2, with D tentatively TRBD1 (6 bases). CDR1 GTSNPN and CDR2 SVGIG come from the germline V gene (reference sequence). The CDR3 contains 15 residues. The V gene lost 0 bases and the J gene lost 2 bases, with 13 bases spanning the gap. For the CDR3, the DNA is TGTGCCTGGAGTGTCCCGGGACACAACAACTATGGCTACACCTTC. Residues: CAWSVPGHNNYGYTF.

The chain has TRBV9 and TRBJ2-5, with TRBD2 matching 10 bases. There are 16 residues in the CDR3. Germline CDR1 is SGDLS and CDR2 is YYNGEE. Unmatched junction bases numbered 11, after V lost 4 bases and J lost 5 bases. In DNA, the CDR3 is TGTGCCAGCAGCTACCAAGCGGGAGGGCACACGGAGACCCAGTACTTC. Its protein is CASSYQAGGHTETQYF. The entire variable domain, with the rest obtained from reference TRBV9 and TRBJ2-5, is as follows: DSGVTQTPKHLITATGQRVTLRCSPRSGDLSVYWYQQSLDQGLQFLIQYYNGEERAKGNILERFSAQQFPDLHSELNLSSLELGDSALYFCASSYQAGGHTETQYFGPGTRLLVL.

This chain connects TRBV19 to TRBJ1-4, with D maybe TRBD1 (5 bases). This CDR3 is 15 amino acids long. The V end was cut by 6 bases, the J end by 5 bases, with 16 bases between. CDR1 is LNHDA and CDR2 is SQIVND in the germline V gene (reference sequence). CDR3 nucleotides: TGTGCCAGTAGGGATTATGGGGGGGAGAATGAAAAACTGTTTTTT. Its protein product is CASRDYGGENEKLFF.

The genes are TRBV12-3 or TRBV12-4 and TRBJ2-3, with a possible D match to TRBD2 (6 bases). V was pared by 5 bases and J by 6 bases, with 12 bases between. The CDR3 extends over 13 amino acids. Here the CDR3 reads CASSQSLADTQYF. CDR3 in DNA: TGTGCCAGCAGTCAATCACTAGCCGATACGCAGTATTTT.

The chain combines TRBV24-1 with TRBJ1-5; D gene ambiguous. Germline CDR1 and CDR2: KGHDR and SFDVKD. This CDR3 contains 14 residues. Trimming removed 5 bases from V and 0 bases from J, with 7 bases in between. CDR3 residues: CATSGHNSNQPQHF. CDR3 sequence (DNA): TGTGCCACCAGTGGACACAATAGCAATCAGCCCCAGCATTTT.

The J gene is TRBJ2-2, the V gene TRBV3-1 (or the pseudogene TRBV3-2); TRBD1 might be the D (5 bases). The CDR3 is 18 residues long. V lost 2 bases and J 5 bases, leaving 21 bases between the germline ends. CDR1 is LGHDT, CDR2 YNNKEL, per germline (reference sequence). CDR3 residues: CASSQWGGRRTHTGELFF. The CDR3 bases are TGTGCCAGCAGCCAATGGGGCGGTAGGAGAACGCATACCGGGGAGCTGTTTTTT.

The chain is built from TRBV5-1 and TRBJ2-7; D is uncertain. Trimming took 0 bases from V and 4 from J, leaving 11 bases between them. Germline-derived CDR1 and CDR2 are SGHRS and YFSETQ. The CDR3 loop spans 14 amino acids. The CDR3 spells CASSLGLVEYEQYF. The CDR3 bases are TGCGCCAGCAGCTTGGGACTTGTAGAGTACGAGCAGTACTTC.

This clone was detected only once. J is TRBJ2-1 and V is TRBV29-1, with 7 bases matching TRBD1. J gave up 4 bases and V 4 bases, and 7 bases lay outside the gene matches. The CDR3 is 14 residues long. Per the germline V gene, CDR1 is SQVTM and CDR2 is ANQGSEA. CDR3 sequence reads: CSVVGTDTYNEQFF. CDR3 nucleotide sequence: TGCAGCGTTGTGGGGACAGATACTTACAATGAGCAGTTCTTC.

V is TRBV11-2 and J is TRBJ2-7, with D possibly matching TRBD1 (7 bases). The germline V and J ends were trimmed by 5 bases and 4 bases, with 15 bases remaining between them. This CDR3 comprises 14 residues. The germline V gene encodes CDR1 SGHAT and CDR2 FQNNGV. Here the CDR3 DNA reads TGTGCCAGCAGCCTCTCCAGGGGGAGGTACGAGCAGTACTTC. Amino acid sequence: CASSLSRGRYEQYF.

This chain uses TRBV19 with TRBJ1-5; 9 bases line up with TRBD1. Per germline, CDR1 LNHDA and CDR2 SQIVND (reference sequence). This CDR3 has 17 residues. With V trimmed by 0 bases and J by 6 bases, 9 bases remained unmatched. CDR3 in amino acids: CASSIDAWDRAIQPQHF. The DNA of the CDR3 is TGTGCCAGTAGTATAGATGCTTGGGACAGGGCGATTCAGCCCCAGCATTTT.

This chain connects TRBV7-9 to TRBJ2-5; weak D call: TRBD2 (5 bases). Trimming shortened V by 5 bases and J by 1 base, and 11 bases separated the two germline ends. The germline V gene encodes CDR1 SEHNR and CDR2 FQNEAQ (reference sequence). The CDR3 consists of 14 residues. CDR3 nucleotide sequence: TGTGCCAGCAGCGAGAGGGTATCCCAAGAGACCCAGTACTTC. Translating it yields CASSERVSQETQYF.

The J gene is TRBJ1-5, the V gene TRBV30; 10 nucleotides align to TRBD1. This CDR3 has 14 amino acids. Germline assignment: CDR1 GTSNPN and CDR2 SVGIG (reference sequence). V lost 2 bases to trimming and J lost 8 bases; unmatched junction nucleotides: 6. The CDR3 nucleotides read TGTGCCTGGAGTTGGGGACAGGGGATTGAGCCCCAGCATTTT. It codes for CAWSWGQGIEPQHF. The variable domain in full, completed from reference TRBV30 and TRBJ1-5, reads SQTIHQWPATLVQPVGSPLSLECTVEGTSNPNLYWYRQAAGRGLQLLFYSVGIGQISSEVPQNLSASRPQDRQFILSSKKLLLSDSGFYLCAWSWGQGIEPQHFGDGTRLSIL.

The chain carries TRBV19 and TRBJ2-1; tentative D call: TRBD2 (6 bases). CDR1 and CDR2 from the germline V gene are LNHDA and SQIVND (reference sequence). The CDR3 is 14 residues long. V lost 6 bases and J lost 3, with 12 bases in between. The CDR3 here is CASSSEDYYNEQFF. The CDR3 region has the DNA TGTGCCAGTAGCTCTGAGGACTACTACAATGAGCAGTTCTTC.

The rearrangement uses TRBV19 and TRBJ2-7; TRBD1 might be the D (6 bases). From germline, CDR1 is LNHDA and CDR2 SQIVND (reference sequence). With 5 bases removed from V and 5 bases from J, the gap between germline ends came to 16 bases. CDR3 length equals 14 residues. As DNA, the CDR3 is TGTGCCAGTAGTTCCTTACAGGGTGGACACGAGCAGTACTTC. Residues: CASSSLQGGHEQYF.

This rearrangement joins TRBV9 to TRBJ2-7, with 12 bases identical to TRBD2. The CDR3 is 15 amino acids. Germline V gives CDR1 SGDLS, CDR2 YYNGEE. The junction had 5 bases not matched to a gene; V was cut back by 4 bases and J by 3 bases. The CDR3 reads CASSPGTSGFYEQYF. CDR3 in DNA: TGTGCCAGCAGCCCGGGGACTAGCGGGTTCTACGAGCAGTACTTC. Looking up the rest from reference TRBV9 and TRBJ2-7 gives the full variable domain: DSGVTQTPKHLITATGQRVTLRCSPRSGDLSVYWYQQSLDQGLQFLIQYYNGEERAKGNILERFSAQQFPDLHSELNLSSLELGDSALYFCASSPGTSGFYEQYFGPGTRLTVT.

The chain has TRBV19 and TRBJ1-1, with unresolved D. Germline V gene sequence: CDR1 LNHDA, CDR2 SQIVND (reference sequence). The CDR3 spans 14 residues. V lost 4 bases to trimming and J lost 1 base, with 10 bases between them. CDR3 in DNA: TGTGCCAGTAGTACCCAAGGAGGGAACACTGAAGCTTTCTTT. Its protein product is CASSTQGGNTEAFF.